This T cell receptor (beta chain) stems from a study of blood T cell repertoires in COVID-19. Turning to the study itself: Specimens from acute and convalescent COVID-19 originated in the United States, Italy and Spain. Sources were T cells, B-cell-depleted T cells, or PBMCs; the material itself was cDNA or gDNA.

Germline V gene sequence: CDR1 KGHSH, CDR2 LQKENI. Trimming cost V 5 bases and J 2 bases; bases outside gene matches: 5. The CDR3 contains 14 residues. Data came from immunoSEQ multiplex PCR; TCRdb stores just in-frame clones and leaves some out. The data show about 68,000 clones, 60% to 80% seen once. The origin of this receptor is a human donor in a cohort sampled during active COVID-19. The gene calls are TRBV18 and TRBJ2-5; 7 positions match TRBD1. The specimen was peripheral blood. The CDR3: CASSATGFQETQYF. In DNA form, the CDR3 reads TGTGCCAGCTCAGCGACAGGGTTTCAAGAGACCCAGTACTTC.